The clone carrying this T cell receptor beta chain was counted once. Its antigen is still unknown. Cultured CD4+ T cells had their DNA profiled by the Oncomine TCR Beta short-read assay. TCRdb reanalysed the PCR reads using MiXCR and keeps one entry per CDR3 protein. Of about 20,000 distinct CDR3 sequences listed, around half are singletons. Treatment meaning: roughly 10-day PBMC culture with coronavirus spike peptide pools or control peptides (ViraFEST assay). With around 9.2 ug/ml peptide pools and approximately 10 IU/ml IL-2, PBMCs were cultured at about 2 million per well. The V end was cut by 0 bases, the J end by 0 bases, with 7 bases between. Germline V gives CDR1 SGHNT, CDR2 YYREEE (reference sequence). The CDR3 spans 15 residues. This sample is part of a study of vaccination and CD4 T cells after COVID-19. Across the whole study: Four females and six males made up the convalescents, two of whom were Hispanic. Control cultures, each given a CEFX pool, an HIV-1 Nef pool, or no peptide, were included.

Study-level results: Nearly all convalescent vaccine-specific clones, 304 of 307, recognized only SARS-CoV-2 spike.

V gene TRBV5-4 combines with J gene TRBJ1-3; D gene ambiguous. The sample taken for sequencing was CD4+ T cells from blood, cultured in vitro. The origin of this receptor is a human donor who had recovered from COVID-19. This CDR3 reads CASSLGSPSGNTIYF. The CDR3 DNA is TGTGCCAGCAGCTTGGGGAGCCCCTCTGGAAACACCATATATTTT. Filled out from reference TRBV5-4 and TRBJ1-3, the complete variable domain reads ETGVTQSPTHLIKTRGQQVTLRCSSQSGHNTVSWYQQALGQGPQFIFQYYREEENGRGNFPPRFSGLQFPNYSSELNVNALELDDSALYLCASSLGSPSGNTIYFGEGSWLTVV.